This T cell receptor beta chain stems from a study of T cell repertoires in cytomegalovirus infection. This clonotype was observed many times. The target antigen is unknown. TCRdb called the reads again in MiXCR, with one record for every CDR3 protein. The sample has about 46,000 distinct CDR3 sequences; 20% are singletons. Whole-study results and caveats: Identification of carriers of CMV plus the relevant HLA was achieved through cumulative public TCR beta family frequency.

Trimming took 2 bases from V and 8 from J; bases not matched to a gene: 14. The CDR3 is made up of 17 amino acids. Sequences were obtained from PBMCs, sequenced either directly or after in vitro stimulation (not recorded which). The clonotype was recovered from a human donor in good health (CMV status not recorded). Some clones in this sample may be carry-over from other donors' samples. J is TRBJ2-1 and V is TRBV12-3 or TRBV12-4, with TRBD2 identical over 8 bases. CDR3 bases: TGTGCCAGCAGTTTATCCGTACGGGAGGGTATGAGAGATGAGCAGTTCTTC. Residues: CASSLSVREGMRDEQFF.